This record covers a single T cell receptor (beta chain). TCRdb's copy holds only in-frame clones and misses some; the assay was immunoSEQ multiplex PCR. In the table there are 90,000 to 100,000 clones, 75% to 90% of which are singletons. V shed 11 bases and J shed 6 bases, with 20 bases lying between them. Germline CDR1 is MDHEN and CDR2 is SYDVKM. The CDR3 length is 14 residues. This sample stems from a study of OX40 agonist ivuxolimab in advanced cancers. Sequencing used CD4+ or CD8+ T cells sorted from blood, obtained in a trial of the OX40 agonist ivuxolimab. The clonotype originates from an adult with an advanced solid tumor such as melanoma, head and neck, liver or kidney cancer. V and J are TRBV28 and TRBJ1-5; D is uncertain. In DNA form, the CDR3 reads TGTGCCTGCCGAGAAGGGTCGCAAAGTCAGCCCCAGCATTTT. Translated, it gives CACREGSQSQPQHF. The complete variable domain, with remaining parts taken from reference TRBV28 and TRBJ1-5, reads DVKVTQSSRYLVKRTGEKVFLECVQDMDHENMFWYRQDPGLGLRLIYFSYDVKMKEKGDIPEGYSVSREKKERFSLILESASTNQTSMYLCACREGSQSQPQHFGDGTRLSIL.